This is a list of T cell receptor beta chains from one sample in a study of T cell repertoires in cytomegalovirus infection. A single record per CDR3 protein comes from TCRdb applying MiXCR to the reads. The repertoire has about 920,000 distinct CDR3 sequences, approximately 31% of them found once; the top ten carry about an eighth. These TCRs are of unknown antigen specificity. Specimen: cultured CD8+ T cells from PBMCs, collected from culture after CMV antigen stimulation. These receptors were obtained from a human donor in good health (CMV status not recorded). Some clones in this sample may be carry-over from other donors' samples. Both conserved end residues are part of each CDR3. The D gene is left open where the match is weak. The listing skips clone size in some rows; elsewhere it reads once, few, many or a size class.

cdr3_nt: TGTGCCAGCAGCTTGTATTTAACCCCCGCGGATGAGCAGTTCTTC; cdr3_aa: CASSLYLTPADEQFF; j_call: TRBJ2-1; d_call: NA; v_call: TRBV5-5; clone_size: NA
cdr3_nt: TGCGCCAGCAGCCCCTGGGGGCGCGAGGCCACAGATACGCAGTATTTT; cdr3_aa: CASSPWGREATDTQYF; j_call: TRBJ2-3; d_call: NA; v_call: TRBV4-3; clone_size: NA
cdr3_nt: TGTGCCAGCTCCACACCCCGACCAGATACGCAGTATTTT; cdr3_aa: CASSTPRPDTQYF; j_call: TRBJ2-3; d_call: NA; v_call: TRBV18; clone_size: NA
cdr3_nt: TGTGCCAGCAGCTTATTACAGGAGCTGAACACTGAAGCTTTCTTT; cdr3_aa: CASSLLQELNTEAFF; j_call: TRBJ1-1; d_call: NA; v_call: TRBV7-4; clone_size: NA
cdr3_nt: TGTGCCAGCAGTTTCAGCCGAGCCTCCTACAATGAGCAGTTCTTC; cdr3_aa: CASSFSRASYNEQFF; j_call: TRBJ2-1; d_call: NA; v_call: TRBV27; clone_size: NA
cdr3_nt: TGTGCCAGCAGTTACATTAACACTGGCGAGCAGTACTTC; cdr3_aa: CASSYINTGEQYF; j_call: TRBJ2-7; d_call: NA; v_call: TRBV6-5; clone_size: few
cdr3_nt: TGTGCCAGCAGCTCTGTGGACAGTCTGAAGGAGCTGTTTTTT; cdr3_aa: CASSSVDSLKELFF; j_call: TRBJ2-2; d_call: NA; v_call: TRBV7-6; clone_size: few
cdr3_nt: TGTGCCAGCAGCCCCCGGGACCTCTCTGGCTACACCTTC; cdr3_aa: CASSPRDLSGYTF; j_call: TRBJ1-2; d_call: NA; v_call: TRBV5-8; clone_size: NA
cdr3_nt: TGTGCCAGCAGCTCCACAGGGCGGGAGGGCTACACCTTC; cdr3_aa: CASSSTGREGYTF; j_call: TRBJ1-2; d_call: NA; v_call: TRBV7-6; clone_size: few
cdr3_nt: TGTGCCAGCAGTTCGGTAGTGGGGATGAACACTGAAGCTTTCTTT; cdr3_aa: CASSSVVGMNTEAFF; j_call: TRBJ1-1; d_call: NA; v_call: TRBV7-9; clone_size: NA
cdr3_nt: TGTGCCAGCAGTGAAACCAGATACAGGGAACAGGGTGAAGCTTTCTTT; cdr3_aa: CASSETRYREQGEAFF; j_call: TRBJ1-1; d_call: NA; v_call: TRBV25-1; clone_size: NA
cdr3_nt: TGTGCCAGCCCGGGACTAGCGTACAATGAGCAGTTCTTC; cdr3_aa: CASPGLAYNEQFF; j_call: TRBJ2-1; d_call: TRBD2; v_call: TRBV6-1; clone_size: NA
cdr3_nt: TGTGCCAGCAGCCTGACTAGCGGGGGGGCCTCTAGCACAGATACGCAGTATTTT; cdr3_aa: CASSLTSGGASSTDTQYF; j_call: TRBJ2-3; d_call: TRBD2; v_call: TRBV7-3; clone_size: few
cdr3_nt: TGTGCCAGCAGCTACCTGGGTAGTAATTATGGCTACACCTTC; cdr3_aa: CASSYLGSNYGYTF; j_call: TRBJ1-2; d_call: NA; v_call: TRBV6-6; clone_size: many
cdr3_nt: TGTGCCAGCAGTTTGCTTCTTCCTAGCTCGGGGGGTGCAGATACGCAGTATTTT; cdr3_aa: CASSLLLPSSGGADTQYF; j_call: TRBJ2-3; d_call: TRBD2; v_call: TRBV12-3/TRBV12-4; clone_size: NA
cdr3_nt: TGTGCCAGTAGTTTTAAGCGGGGGAACACAGATACGCAGTATTTT; cdr3_aa: CASSFKRGNTDTQYF; j_call: TRBJ2-3; d_call: TRBD2; v_call: TRBV19; clone_size: NA
cdr3_nt: TGCAGTGCCGGGGGGGACATCGCTAACTATGGCTACACCTTC; cdr3_aa: CSAGGDIANYGYTF; j_call: TRBJ1-2; d_call: NA; v_call: TRBV20-1; clone_size: NA
cdr3_nt: TGTGCCAGCAGCTGGGGGACAGCCTCTGGAAACACCATATATTTT; cdr3_aa: CASSWGTASGNTIYF; j_call: TRBJ1-3; d_call: TRBD1; v_call: TRBV5-4; clone_size: few
cdr3_nt: TGTGCCAGCAGGCTAACAGGGCCTGGGGCCAACGTCCTGACTTTC; cdr3_aa: CASRLTGPGANVLTF; j_call: TRBJ2-6; d_call: NA; v_call: TRBV14; clone_size: NA
cdr3_nt: TGTGCCAGCACGATACAGGGGCCAATCCTGAATTCACCCCTCCACTTT; cdr3_aa: CASTIQGPILNSPLHF; j_call: TRBJ1-6; d_call: TRBD1; v_call: TRBV5-6; clone_size: few
cdr3_nt: TGTGCCAGCAGCTTTCGACAGGGACCTATCTACAATGAGCAGTTCTTC; cdr3_aa: CASSFRQGPIYNEQFF; j_call: TRBJ2-1; d_call: TRBD1; v_call: TRBV7-8; clone_size: many
cdr3_nt: TGCAGCGCGATCGCAACTAACTATGGCTACACCTTC; cdr3_aa: CSAIATNYGYTF; j_call: TRBJ1-2; d_call: NA; v_call: TRBV29-1; clone_size: NA
cdr3_nt: TGTGCCAGCAGTTTAAGGCAGGGGAATCTCTACGAGCAGTACTTC; cdr3_aa: CASSLRQGNLYEQYF; j_call: TRBJ2-7; d_call: NA; v_call: TRBV27; clone_size: few
cdr3_nt: TGCAGTGCCCCGACAGGGTCGGGACCCCAGCATTTT; cdr3_aa: CSAPTGSGPQHF; j_call: TRBJ1-5; d_call: TRBD1; v_call: TRBV20-1; clone_size: NA
cdr3_nt: TGTGCCAGCAGCCCGGGACTAGCGGGGACCTCCTACAATGAGCAGTTCTTC; cdr3_aa: CASSPGLAGTSYNEQFF; j_call: TRBJ2-1; d_call: TRBD2; v_call: TRBV7-9; clone_size: NA
cdr3_nt: TGTGCCAGCAGTTTTGTGGGCTGGGAGACCCAGTACTTC; cdr3_aa: CASSFVGWETQYF; j_call: TRBJ2-5; d_call: NA; v_call: TRBV12-3/TRBV12-4; clone_size: few
cdr3_nt: TGTGACAGCAGCCGGCCGGGACTAGCCTACAATGAGCAGTTCTTC; cdr3_aa: CDSSRPGLAYNEQFF; j_call: TRBJ2-1; d_call: TRBD2; v_call: TRBV14; clone_size: NA
cdr3_nt: TGCGCCAGCAGCTTGGCCGGGACAGGGGGCGAAAGGACTGAAGCTTTCTTT; cdr3_aa: CASSLAGTGGERTEAFF; j_call: TRBJ1-1; d_call: TRBD1; v_call: TRBV5-1; clone_size: few
cdr3_nt: TGTGCCAGCAGCTTAGTCCGGACAGGGGAAGGCTACACCTTC; cdr3_aa: CASSLVRTGEGYTF; j_call: TRBJ1-2; d_call: TRBD1; v_call: TRBV7-8; clone_size: many
cdr3_nt: TGTGCCAGCAGCATCCGGGACAAGGCCGGGGGGGGCACTGAAGCTTTCTTT; cdr3_aa: CASSIRDKAGGGTEAFF; j_call: TRBJ1-1; d_call: NA; v_call: TRBV5-6; clone_size: NA
cdr3_nt: TGTGTCAGTAGACGACAGGTTGACTCCTACGAGCAGTACTTC; cdr3_aa: CVSRRQVDSYEQYF; j_call: TRBJ2-7; d_call: NA; v_call: TRBV19; clone_size: NA
cdr3_nt: TGCGCCAGCAGCCAAGATCTGACAGACAATTCACCCCTCCACTTT; cdr3_aa: CASSQDLTDNSPLHF; j_call: TRBJ1-6; d_call: NA; v_call: TRBV4-3; clone_size: NA
cdr3_nt: TGTGCCAGCAGTTTATCGAGGGGGTTGGAGTTCTTC; cdr3_aa: CASSLSRGLEFF; j_call: TRBJ2-1; d_call: NA; v_call: TRBV27; clone_size: NA
cdr3_nt: TGTGCCAGCAGTGAAGGGGTCAGAATAAATGAAAAACTGTTTTTT; cdr3_aa: CASSEGVRINEKLFF; j_call: TRBJ1-4; d_call: NA; v_call: TRBV2; clone_size: NA
cdr3_nt: TGTGCCAGCAGCTCATGGACAGGGGGTGATGAAAAACTGTTTTTT; cdr3_aa: CASSSWTGGDEKLFF; j_call: TRBJ1-4; d_call: TRBD1; v_call: TRBV7-9; clone_size: NA
cdr3_nt: TGCGCCAGCAGCCAGACAGGGGCGGATGAGCAGTTCTTC; cdr3_aa: CASSQTGADEQFF; j_call: TRBJ2-1; d_call: TRBD1; v_call: TRBV4-3; clone_size: NA
cdr3_nt: TGTGCCAGCAGTCTACACGCCCAGGGGGTAAACATTCAGTACTTC; cdr3_aa: CASSLHAQGVNIQYF; j_call: TRBJ2-4; d_call: TRBD1; v_call: TRBV12-3/TRBV12-4; clone_size: many
cdr3_nt: TGTGCCAGCAGCTTAGGAGCCTGGGACAGGGGTGGTGAGCAGTTCTTC; cdr3_aa: CASSLGAWDRGGEQFF; j_call: TRBJ2-1; d_call: TRBD1; v_call: TRBV7-9; clone_size: few
cdr3_nt: TGTGCCAGCAGTCATCCCAGGACGTCCTCCGGGGAGACCCAGTACTTC; cdr3_aa: CASSHPRTSSGETQYF; j_call: TRBJ2-5; d_call: NA; v_call: TRBV7-6; clone_size: few
cdr3_nt: TGTGCCAGCAGCCCCTCGGGCAGGCGGCCCACAGATACGCAGTATTTT; cdr3_aa: CASSPSGRRPTDTQYF; j_call: TRBJ2-3; d_call: NA; v_call: TRBV9; clone_size: NA